This T cell receptor (beta chain) originates from a study of cytomegalovirus exposure and HLA in healthy donors. The PCR had 60 Vbeta and 13 Jbeta primers. Profiled with immunoSEQ multiplex PCR; TCRdb holds only in-frame clones, not every one. The repertoire holds 200,000 or so clones, with about four fifths as singletons. The CDR3 is made up of 14 amino acids. V lost 2 bases, J lost 5 bases, and 10 bases lay in between. Germline V gene lookup returns CDR1 KGHSH and CDR2 LQKENI. The chain uses TRBV18 and TRBJ2-1; D is perhaps TRBD1 (6 bases). The clonotype comes from a male donor in good health and CMV-seropositive. The sample consisted of PBMCs. The CDR3 DNA follows: TGTGCCAGCTCACCAGTTGCAGGGGACAATGAGCAGTTCTTC. Residues: CASSPVAGDNEQFF.